This T cell receptor beta chain was obtained from a study of PD-1 blockade in classical Hodgkin lymphoma. Study results and caveats: A significant rise in TCR diversity by C4D1 was seen for CD4+ but not CD8+ cells. In newly diagnosed patients, baseline TCR diversity was reportedly below that of healthy donors.

Each patient experienced a relapse that followed autologous stem cell transplantation, and brentuximab vedotin exposure varied. The data were produced by immunoSEQ multiplex PCR, yet TCRdb's version contains in-frame clones alone and is incomplete. Here the sample spans over 25,000 clones, over 65% being singletons. Notes on this clone: Its specificity is not known.

V shed 4 bases, J shed 9 bases, and the junction held 12 bases outside the gene matches. Germline loops: CDR1 SGDLS, CDR2 YYNGEE. The CDR3 extends over 16 amino acids. The sequences come from peripheral blood mononuclear cells (PBMCs), collected before the second cycle of nivolumab. The TCR originated in a human donor with classical Hodgkin lymphoma. The gene calls are TRBV9 and TRBJ2-1, with TRBD1 matching 11 bases. The CDR3 DNA sequence: TGTGCCAGCAGCCCTTACTCCGGGACAGGGGGGACTGAGCAGTTCTTC. It codes for CASSPYSGTGGTEQFF.